Listed below are T cell receptor beta chains from one sample, sequenced in a study of T cell repertoires in cytomegalovirus infection. TCRdb reprocessed the reads via MiXCR and lists one record per CDR3 protein. Of 350,000 to 450,000 distinct CDR3 sequences in the sample, 15% to 20% were seen once. Sequenced: PBMCs. These receptors all stem from a human donor in good health (CMV status not recorded). Some clones in this sample may be carry-over from other donors' samples. Both conserved end residues are part of each CDR3. D genes are given only for firm matches. Expanded clones get a size class; other rows say once, few or many, or leave the size out.

V	size	J	D	DNA	CDR3
TRBV6-2/TRBV6-3	few	TRBJ2-1	TRBD2	TGTGCCAGCAGTTACTCGACTAGCGGGAGGGCAGGCAGCTCCTACAATGAGCAGTTCTTC	CASSYSTSGRAGSSYNEQFF
TRBV7-2	many	TRBJ2-5	TRBD2	TGTGCCAGCGGGGGTGCGGGACTAGCGGGCCAAGAGACCCAGTACTTC	CASGGAGLAGQETQYF
TRBV6-5	-	TRBJ1-2	-	TGTGCCAGCAGTACCTCCTGGGGGGGTAGTGGCTACACCTTC	CASSTSWGGSGYTF
TRBV7-2	many	TRBJ2-3	TRBD2	TGTGCCAGCAGCCTGGCCCGGGGGGGGCGGTCGGATACGCAGTATTTT	CASSLARGGRSDTQYF
TRBV11-2	few	TRBJ1-5	-	TGTGCCAGCAGCTTAGATCCCGGCGGGCCCCAGCATTTT	CASSLDPGGPQHF
TRBV6-1	many	TRBJ2-7	-	TGTGCCAGCAGTGAAGTTGGAACAGACTCCTACGAGCAGTACTTC	CASSEVGTDSYEQYF
TRBV5-1	few	TRBJ2-5	-	TGCGCCAGCAGCTTGCGGCTAGCGCCCCAAGAGACCCAGTACTTC	CASSLRLAPQETQYF
TRBV7-6	many	TRBJ1-3	-	TGTGCCAGCAGCTTAGATCGGGCAGGCGCTGGAAACACCATATATTTT	CASSLDRAGAGNTIYF
TRBV7-2	many	TRBJ2-3	-	TGTGCCAGCAGCCCGGGGGTTGGAGATACGCAGTATTTT	CASSPGVGDTQYF
TRBV7-3	-	TRBJ1-5	TRBD1	TGTGCCAGCAGCTTATCCCACGGAGGGACAGGCACCCGGTATAGCAATCAGCCCCAGCATTTT	CASSLSHGGTGTRYSNQPQHF
TRBV4-1	many	TRBJ2-3	-	TGCGCCAGCAGCCAGAAAGAGATGGGGAATACGCAGTATTTT	CASSQKEMGNTQYF
TRBV7-3	-	TRBJ2-7	-	TGTGCCAGCAGCCCTCAGGAGCAATGGAACGGCGAGCAGTACTTC	CASSPQEQWNGEQYF
TRBV12-3/TRBV12-4	few	TRBJ1-3	-	TGTGCCAGCAGGGCCGGAGTCGACGGTGGAAACACCATATATTTT	CASRAGVDGGNTIYF
TRBV25-1	once	TRBJ2-7	TRBD1	TGTGCCAGCAGTAAAGTCCAAGGGACAGGCCTAAGCTCCTACGAGCAGTACTTC	CASSKVQGTGLSSYEQYF
TRBV12-5	-	TRBJ2-7	-	TGTGCTAGTGGTTTGGTACGCAGAGGGAAGTGCGAGCAGTACTTC	CASGLVRRGKCEQYF
TRBV12-3/TRBV12-4	many	TRBJ1-5	-	TGTGCCAGCAGTTTAGTAGTGGATCAGCCCCAGCATTTT	CASSLVVDQPQHF
TRBV2	-	TRBJ2-7	-	TGTGCCAGCGGGGCCCAACACTACGAGCAGTACTTC	CASGAQHYEQYF
TRBV6-5	-	TRBJ2-2	TRBD2	TGTGCCAGCAGTTACTGGACTAGCGGGACCAACACCGGGGAGCTGTTTTTT	CASSYWTSGTNTGELFF
TRBV28	-	TRBJ1-1	TRBD1	TGTGCCAGCAGTCCCTCGACAGGGTTTGGGACTGAAGCTTTCTTT	CASSPSTGFGTEAFF
TRBV12-3/TRBV12-4	many	TRBJ1-5	-	TGTGCCAGCAGCCTCTTAGAGAAGGGCAATCAGCCCCAGCATTTT	CASSLLEKGNQPQHF
TRBV7-2	many	TRBJ2-7	-	TGTGCCAGCAGCTTCCAACATGGGGGACCCTACGAGCAGTACTTC	CASSFQHGGPYEQYF
TRBV4-3	-	TRBJ2-1	-	TGCGCCAGCAGCCAAGATTTGGGGCTGTATGAGCAGTTCTTC	CASSQDLGLYEQFF
TRBV12-3/TRBV12-4	-	TRBJ1-3	-	TGTGCCAGCAGCCCCGGGGGCCGCGCAACCGCTGGAAACACCATATATTTT	CASSPGGRATAGNTIYF
TRBV20-1	few	TRBJ2-7	-	TGCAGTGCTTGGGACCGTCCCTACGAGCAGTACTTC	CSAWDRPYEQYF
TRBV2	-	TRBJ2-5	-	TGTGCCAGCAGCCAGACTAGAGAGACCCAGTACTTC	CASSQTRETQYF
TRBV7-8	many	TRBJ2-3	TRBD2	TGTGCCACCCTGGGACTAGCAACAGATACGCAGTATTTT	CATLGLATDTQYF
TRBV7-8	many	TRBJ2-5	-	TGTGCCAGCAGCTTAGATCCGGGAGCGTGGACCCAGTACTTC	CASSLDPGAWTQYF
TRBV19	few	TRBJ2-3	-	TGTGCCAGTAGTATAGAGCTCACAGATACGCAGTATTTT	CASSIELTDTQYF
TRBV5-5	many	TRBJ2-2	-	TGTGCCAGCAGAGCTCTCCCTTCCTATAGCGCCGGGGAGCTGTTTTTT	CASRALPSYSAGELFF
TRBV6-2/TRBV6-3	many	TRBJ2-2	-	TGTGCCAGCAGCGCGACCACAGAGGTCGGGGAGCTGTTTTTT	CASSATTEVGELFF
TRBV10-3	-	TRBJ1-6	TRBD1	TGTGCCATCAGGGGGGACAGGGGGATCATCGGTAATTCACCCCTCCACTTT	CAIRGDRGIIGNSPLHF
TRBV6-6	-	TRBJ1-1	-	TGTGCCAGCAGTTACAGAAGCCAGAACACTGAAGCTTTCTTT	CASSYRSQNTEAFF
TRBV7-6	-	TRBJ1-1	-	TGTGCCAGCAGCTTATCGACCGACCTCGGCTCTACTGAAGCTTTCTTT	CASSLSTDLGSTEAFF
TRBV11-2	many	TRBJ2-1	TRBD2	TGTGCCAGCCGAAAAAGGGCGGGAGGGCTCCACAATGAGCAGTTCTTC	CASRKRAGGLHNEQFF
TRBV7-2	many	TRBJ1-3	-	TGTGCCAGCAGCCCTAGGGGGTCTGGAAACACCATATATTTT	CASSPRGSGNTIYF
TRBV5-8	many	TRBJ2-3	TRBD1	TGTGCCAGCAGCTTGGGGGGACAGCCTACAGATACGCAGTATTTT	CASSLGGQPTDTQYF
TRBV19	few	TRBJ2-3	-	TGTGCCAGTAGTATCGCCCGGTCACAAACTAGCACAGATACGCAGTATTTT	CASSIARSQTSTDTQYF
TRBV24-1	many	TRBJ2-1	TRBD2	TGTGCCACCAGTGATGGGGGACTAGCGGGAGTTGAGCAGTTCTTC	CATSDGGLAGVEQFF
TRBV20-1	-	TRBJ2-3	-	TGCAGTGGGGGGGGGCACACAGATACGCAGTATTTT	CSGGGHTDTQYF
TRBV29-1	few	TRBJ2-3	-	TGCAGCGTTGGAGGCAGGAGCACAGATACGCAGTATTTT	CSVGGRSTDTQYF
TRBV28	many	TRBJ2-3	-	TGTGCCAGCAGCCAGACCCACACAGATACGCAGTATTTT	CASSQTHTDTQYF
TRBV19	-	TRBJ1-6	-	TGTGCCAGTAGGGAGATAGAGGAGCGTTCACCCCTCCACTTT	CASREIEERSPLHF
TRBV7-9	many	TRBJ2-2	-	TGTGCCAGCAACCCTCGGGGAGGCACCGGGGAGCTGTTTTTT	CASNPRGGTGELFF
TRBV7-2	many	TRBJ2-3	-	TGTGCCAGCAGCTTAGTGTTCAAGAGCACAGATACGCAGTATTTT	CASSLVFKSTDTQYF
TRBV7-2	many	TRBJ1-1	-	TGTGCCAGCAGCTTCCGTGGATCCGAAGCTTTCTTT	CASSFRGSEAFF
TRBV7-2	few	TRBJ1-5	-	TGTGCCAGCAGCTCTTCTCCTCAACAGGGACGGGGCAGCCAGCCCCAGCATTTT	CASSSSPQQGRGSQPQHF
TRBV29-1	-	TRBJ1-1	TRBD1	TGCAGCGTTGTAAGGGACAGGGGCACTGAAGCTTTCTTT	CSVVRDRGTEAFF
TRBV10-3	-	TRBJ2-7	-	TGTGCCATCAGGGACTCGCACTACGAGCAGTACTTC	CAIRDSHYEQYF
TRBV12-3/TRBV12-4	many	TRBJ1-5	-	TGTGCCAGCAGCCCCGGAGCCCGCAATCAGCCCCAGCATTTT	CASSPGARNQPQHF
TRBV19	few	TRBJ1-1	-	TGTGCCAGTAGTCCTCAGCCCCCAGGGACCACTGAAGCTTTCTTT	CASSPQPPGTTEAFF
TRBV19	-	TRBJ2-5	TRBD1	TGTGCCAGTAGTACCCGGGACAGCACCCTAGAGACCCAGTACTTC	CASSTRDSTLETQYF
TRBV20-1	few	TRBJ2-7	TRBD1	TGCAGCCTCCGGGACAGTAGTTCCTACGAGCAGTACTTC	CSLRDSSSYEQYF
TRBV4-3	many	TRBJ2-3	-	TGCGCCAGCAGCCAAGATCCTGGCACAGATACGCAGTATTTT	CASSQDPGTDTQYF
TRBV7-8	many	TRBJ2-7	-	TGTGCCAGCAGCCCCAGTCCGGGCGGGGAGCAGTACTTC	CASSPSPGGEQYF
TRBV20-1	few	TRBJ2-1	TRBD2	TGCAGTGCTACTCCCGCCCCGACTAGCCCATACAATGAGCAGTTCTTC	CSATPAPTSPYNEQFF